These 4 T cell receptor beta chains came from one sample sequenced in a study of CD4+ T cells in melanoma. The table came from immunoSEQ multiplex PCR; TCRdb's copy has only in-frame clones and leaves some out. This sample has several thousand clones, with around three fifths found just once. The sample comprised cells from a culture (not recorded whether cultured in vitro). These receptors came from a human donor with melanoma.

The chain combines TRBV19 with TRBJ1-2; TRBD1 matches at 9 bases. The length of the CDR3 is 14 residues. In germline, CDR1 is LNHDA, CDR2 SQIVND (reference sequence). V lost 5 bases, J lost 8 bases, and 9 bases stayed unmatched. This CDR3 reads CASSADRGGRGYTF. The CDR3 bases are TGTGCCAGTAGTGCGGACAGGGGAGGACGGGGCTACACCTTC.

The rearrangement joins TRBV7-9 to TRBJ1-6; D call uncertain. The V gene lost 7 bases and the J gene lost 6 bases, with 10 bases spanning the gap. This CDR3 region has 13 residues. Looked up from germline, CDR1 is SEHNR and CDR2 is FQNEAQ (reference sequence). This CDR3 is CASKQEPNSPLHF. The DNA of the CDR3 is TGTGCCAGCAAGCAGGAACCTAATTCACCCCTCCACTTT. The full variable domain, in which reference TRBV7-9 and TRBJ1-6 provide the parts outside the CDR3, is DTGVSQNPRHKITKRGQNVTFRCDPISEHNRLYWYRQTLGQGPEFLTYFQNEAQLEKSRLLSDRFSAERPKGSFSTLEIQRTEQGDSAMYLCASKQEPNSPLHFGNGTRLTVT.

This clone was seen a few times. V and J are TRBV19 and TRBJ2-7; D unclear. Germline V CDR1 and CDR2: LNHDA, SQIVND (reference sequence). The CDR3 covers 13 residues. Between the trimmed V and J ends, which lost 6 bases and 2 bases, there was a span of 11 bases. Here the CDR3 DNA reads TGTGCCAGTAGCAGGACGGTCACCTACGAGCAGTACTTC. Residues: CASSRTVTYEQYF.

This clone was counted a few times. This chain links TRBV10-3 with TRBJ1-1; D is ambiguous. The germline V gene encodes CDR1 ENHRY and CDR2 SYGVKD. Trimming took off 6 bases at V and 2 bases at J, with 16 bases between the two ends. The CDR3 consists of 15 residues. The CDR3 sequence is CAISPDQTINTEAFF. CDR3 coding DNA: TGTGCCATCAGCCCCGATCAAACCATCAACACTGAAGCTTTCTTT.